This T cell receptor (beta chain) is drawn from a study of cytomegalovirus exposure and HLA in healthy donors. PCR involved 60 Vbeta and 13 Jbeta primers. Repertoires were generated with immunoSEQ multiplex PCR, while TCRdb's copy carries only in-frame clones and drops some. The sample lists 90,000 to 130,000 clones; about 76% were seen once. The study's findings and limits: A few of the chains that were CMV-associated were confirmed in vitro to be specific for CMV antigens.

Remarks on this clone: Its specificity is not known.

The junction had 9 bases not matched to a gene; V was cut back by 4 bases and J by 5 bases. CDR1 is SGHRS, CDR2 YFSETQ, per germline. The CDR3 extends over 16 amino acids. The clonotype comes from a man younger than 40 in good health and CMV-seropositive. The specimen sequenced was PBMCs. The gene calls are TRBV5-1 and TRBJ2-2; 9 bases are shared with TRBD1. CDR3 region: CASSPWGQGRTGELFF. DNA for the CDR3: TGCGCCAGCAGCCCGTGGGGACAGGGAAGAACCGGGGAGCTGTTTTTT.